This passage covers 17 T cell receptor beta chains from one sample sequenced in a study of early stage breast cancer tumors listed by TCRdb under 2017. Libraries came from the immunoSEQ multiplex PCR assay. TCRdb holds this immuneACCESS table with in-frame rearrangements only. Some clones are missing; in checked studies, unresolved V genes explain under half, and the rest has no known cause. This sample holds tens of thousands of clones; roughly 81% were observed only once. The ten largest clones capture less than 9.5% of the sample. Sequenced material: blood. Source of these receptors: a person aged 45-65 years with breast cancer.

This chain connects TRBV20-1 to TRBJ1-3; no reliable D call. This CDR3 region has 11 residues. Trimming cost V 4 bases and J 3 bases, with 4 bases left between them. Germline assignment: CDR1 DFQATT and CDR2 SNEGSKA (reference sequence). The CDR3 DNA is TGCAGTGCTACCAATGGAAACACCATATATTTT. Translating it yields CSATNGNTIYF.

This chain joins TRBV6-1 and TRBJ2-7; the D is unclear. The CDR3 is 11 amino acids. The V and J ends lost 10 bases and 4 bases respectively, with 11 bases between them. Germline V gene data show CDR1 as MNHNS and CDR2 as SASEGT. The CDR3 loop is CATQLGYEQYF. DNA for the CDR3: TGTGCCACCCAACTGGGGTACGAGCAGTACTTC.

V and J are TRBV7-3 and TRBJ2-1, with 7 nucleotides matching TRBD1. V trimming: 6 bases; J trimming: 5 bases; junction bases outside the gene matches: 4. Looked up from germline, CDR1 is SGHTA and CDR2 is FQGTGA. The CDR3 runs to 13 residues. The CDR3 bases are TGTGCCAGCAGTCCTGACAGGGACAATGAGCAGTTCTTC. It specifies CASSPDRDNEQFF. The variable domain in full, with the rest retrieved from reference TRBV7-3 and TRBJ2-1, is GAGVSQTPSNKVTEKGKYVELRCDPISGHTALYWYRQSLGQGPEFLIYFQGTGAADDSGLPNDRFFAVRPEGSVSTLKIQRTERGDSAVYLCASSPDRDNEQFFGPGTRLTVL.

This chain joins TRBV9 and TRBJ2-5; D could derive from TRBD1 or TRBD2 (6 bases each). Germline lookup yields CDR1 SGDLS and CDR2 YYNGEE. V lost 3 bases to trimming and J lost 4 bases, with 7 bases between them. This CDR3 has 12 amino acids. CDR3 DNA: TGTGCCAGCAGCGAGGGGGGAGAGACCCAGTACTTC. It is translated as CASSEGGETQYF.

The chain uses TRBV15 and TRBJ1-2; D not certain. The CDR3 is 14 residues long. V was shortened by 0 bases and J by 2 bases, with 7 bases between the two germline ends. CDR1 is LNHNV and CDR2 is YYDKDF in the germline V gene (reference sequence). CDR3 DNA: TGTGCCACCAGCAGAGACTCGGGGAACTATGGCTACACCTTC. Amino acids: CATSRDSGNYGYTF.

V gene TRBV13 combines with J gene TRBJ2-5; 7 bases align to TRBD2. From germline, CDR1 is PRHDT and CDR2 FYEKMQ (reference sequence). The CDR3 length is 13 residues. The V segment lost 5 bases and the J segment 2 bases; nucleotides outside the gene matches: 2. CDR3 protein: CASSPGGQETQYF. In nucleotides, the CDR3 is TGTGCCAGCAGCCCGGGGGGTCAAGAGACCCAGTACTTC.

This chain connects TRBV19 to TRBJ2-5; D is uncertain. Trimming took off 5 bases at V and 1 base at J, with 11 bases between the two ends. This CDR3 region has 14 residues. The germline V gene has CDR1 LNHDA and CDR2 SQIVND (reference sequence). The chain's CDR3 is CASSALGFQETQYF. CDR3 DNA sequence: TGTGCCAGTAGTGCCCTAGGGTTCCAAGAGACCCAGTACTTC.

This clone was observed a few times. The V gene is TRBV14, the J gene TRBJ1-5, with no clear D. The V and J ends lost 1 base and 6 bases respectively, with 4 bases between them. The CDR3 is made up of 12 amino acids. Per germline, CDR1 SGHDN and CDR2 FVKESK. DNA of the CDR3: TGTGCCAGCAGCCAAGGGGCTCAGCCCCAGCATTTT. This gives the protein CASSQGAQPQHF.

The chain joins TRBV7-9 to TRBJ2-2; TRBD2 matches 11 bases. Unmatched junction bases numbered 5, after V lost 6 bases and J lost 2 bases. Germline assignment: CDR1 SEHNR and CDR2 FQNEAQ (reference sequence). This CDR3 spans 16 amino acids. In DNA form, the CDR3 reads TGTGCCAGCAGGGATGGACTAGCGGGTAACACCGGGGAGCTGTTTTTT. It is translated as CASRDGLAGNTGELFF.

A remark on this clone: The germline gene is not matched at one end of the junction; a read error may be the cause. The V gene is TRBV6-6, the J gene TRBJ1-2, with 7 bases matching TRBD1. Germline V lookup: CDR1 MNHNY, CDR2 SVGAGI (reference sequence). The CDR3 totals 11 residues. The CDR3 sequence: CASSYGRDSHF. In DNA, the CDR3 is TGTGCCAGCAGTTACGGCCGGGACAGCCACTTC.

The chain recombines TRBV18 with TRBJ2-2; D unclear. The V end lost 1 base, the J end lost 2 bases, and 8 bases lay between the germline ends. The CDR3 length is 15 residues. Per germline, CDR1 KGHSH and CDR2 LQKENI. CDR3 sequence reads: CASSPLAGNTGELFF. In nucleotides, the CDR3 is TGTGCCAGCTCACCACTGGCAGGAAACACCGGGGAGCTGTTTTTT. The variable domain in full, with the rest retrieved from reference TRBV18 and TRBJ2-2, is NAGVMQNPRHLVRRRGQEARLRCSPMKGHSHVYWYRQLPEEGLKFMVYLQKENIIDESGMPKERFSAEFPKEGPSILRIQQVVRGDSAAYFCASSPLAGNTGELFFGEGSRLTVL.

The gene calls are TRBV7-8 and TRBJ1-2; 8 nucleotides agree with TRBD1. This CDR3 spans 15 amino acids. Germline V lookup: CDR1 SGHVS, CDR2 FQNEAQ. V shed 2 bases, J shed 4 bases, and the junction held 6 bases outside the gene matches. CDR3 protein: CASSLMGTGIYGYTF. The CDR3 region has the DNA TGTGCCAGCAGCTTAATGGGGACAGGCATCTATGGCTACACCTTC.

The rearrangement uses TRBV5-4 and TRBJ1-1; 9 bases map to TRBD1. Trimming cost V 5 bases and J 4 bases; bases outside gene matches: 9. The germline gives CDR1 SGHNT, CDR2 YYREEE (reference sequence). The CDR3 totals 15 residues. The CDR3 sequence is CASRPQGGQGTEAFF. The CDR3 region has the DNA TGTGCCAGCAGACCACAGGGGGGACAGGGCACTGAAGCTTTCTTT.

The chain joins TRBV9 to TRBJ1-3, with D hard to call. V gave up 4 bases and J gave up 0 bases, with 11 bases separating them. The CDR3 has 15 amino acids. Germline V gives CDR1 SGDLS, CDR2 YYNGEE. The CDR3 loop reads CASSPRAVSGNTIYF. The DNA of the CDR3 is TGTGCCAGCAGCCCCCGGGCAGTCTCTGGAAACACCATATATTTT. Full variable domain (missing parts from reference TRBV9 and TRBJ1-3): DSGVTQTPKHLITATGQRVTLRCSPRSGDLSVYWYQQSLDQGLQFLIQYYNGEERAKGNILERFSAQQFPDLHSELNLSSLELGDSALYFCASSPRAVSGNTIYFGEGSWLTVV.

V usage is TRBV7-2 and J usage is TRBJ2-1; D uncertain. Trimming shortened V by 5 bases and J by 9 bases, and 8 bases separated the two germline ends. The CDR3 length is 11 residues. Germline assignment: CDR1 SGHTA and CDR2 FQGNSA. The CDR3 region is CASSHKVEQFF. The CDR3 bases are TGTGCCAGCAGCCATAAGGTTGAGCAGTTCTTC. The full variable domain, completed using reference TRBV7-2 and TRBJ2-1, is GAGVSQSPSNKVTEKGKDVELRCDPISGHTALYWYRQSLGQGLEFLIYFQGNSAPDKSGLPSDRFSAERTGGSVSTLTIQRTQQEDSAVYLCASSHKVEQFFGPGTRLTVL.

The count of this clone is one. The chain uses TRBV28 and TRBJ2-7; TRBD1 agrees at 9 bases. The germline V gene encodes CDR1 MDHEN and CDR2 SYDVKM. CDR3 length equals 13 residues. Losses at the gene ends were 6 bases for V and 4 bases for J; bases not matched to a gene: 4. The CDR3 here is CASSPGTGYEQYF. Written as DNA, the CDR3 is TGTGCCAGCAGCCCCGGGACAGGGTACGAGCAGTACTTC.

This clone was seen once. The chain links TRBV19 to TRBJ2-1; 11 bases are a match to TRBD2. CDR3 length: 15 amino acids. Germline loops: CDR1 LNHDA, CDR2 SQIVND (reference sequence). V lost 6 bases to trimming and J lost 3 bases; unmatched junction nucleotides: 4. The CDR3 region has the DNA TGTGCCAGTAGGGGTAGCGGGAGGGGCTACAATGAGCAGTTCTTC. Residues: CASRGSGRGYNEQFF.